The 8 T cell receptor beta chains below were found in one sample sequenced in a study of cytomegalovirus exposure and HLA in healthy donors. TCRdb keeps only in-frame clones here, not all; method: immunoSEQ multiplex PCR. The repertoire holds tens of thousands of clones, with 94% as singletons. The material sequenced was PBMCs. Receptor source: a woman aged 18-35 years in good health and CMV-seronegative.

V gene TRBV9 combines with J gene TRBJ2-5, with 8 bases identical to TRBD1. The CDR3 has 14 residues. Germline-derived CDR1 and CDR2 are SGDLS and YYNGEE. Germline trimming cut 4 bases from V and 2 bases from J; bases unmatched to any gene: 4. The CDR3 DNA reads as TGTGCCAGCAGCCCGCGGACAGGGCAAGAGACCCAGTACTTC. This encodes CASSPRTGQETQYF.

The chain recombines TRBV7-9 with TRBJ2-5, with 7 bases matching TRBD1. The CDR3 length is 15 residues. The J segment lost 4 bases and the V segment lost 0 bases, leaving 5 bases of the junction unmatched. In germline, CDR1 is SEHNR, CDR2 FQNEAQ (reference sequence). This CDR3 is CASSLALAGGETQYF. CDR3 DNA sequence: TGTGCCAGCAGCTTAGCCCTCGCAGGGGGAGAGACCCAGTACTTC.

The genes are TRBV27 and TRBJ1-2, with TRBD1 matching 7 bases. This CDR3 spans 13 amino acids. Germline trimming cut 2 bases from V and 4 bases from J; bases unmatched to any gene: 1. CDR1 and CDR2 (germline): MNHEY, SMNVEV (reference sequence). The CDR3 protein is CASSLGTAYGYTF. The CDR3 region has the DNA TGTGCCAGCAGTTTAGGGACAGCCTATGGCTACACCTTC.

This chain joins TRBV18 and TRBJ2-3; D is perhaps TRBD1 (6 bases). The CDR3 contains 14 residues. Trimming removed 3 bases from V and 8 bases from J, with 15 bases in between. Germline V gives CDR1 KGHSH, CDR2 LQKENI. The CDR3 is CASSPTGPPVTQYF. CDR3 nucleotides: TGTGCCAGCTCACCGACAGGCCCTCCAGTTACGCAGTATTTT.

The V and J genes are TRBV4-3 and TRBJ1-2, with TRBD1 as a possible D gene (5 bases). Deletions cut 7 bases from V and 4 bases from J, with 16 bases between. Germline assignment: CDR1 LGHNA and CDR2 YSLEER. The CDR3 contains 14 residues. The CDR3 DNA is TGCGCCAGCACTCAGGGACTTCTAACCTATGGCTACACCTTC. Encoded protein: CASTQGLLTYGYTF.

This clone has a single count. This chain uses TRBV27 with TRBJ2-2; D perhaps matches TRBD1 (6 bases). Looked up from germline, CDR1 is MNHEY and CDR2 is SMNVEV (reference sequence). The CDR3 contains 15 residues. V was clipped by 4 bases and J by 6 bases, with 15 bases between them. For the CDR3, the DNA is TGTGCCAGCAGTTCCGGGACAAAGGTGGCCGGGGAGCTGTTTTTT. Translation gives CASSSGTKVAGELFF.

The chain carries TRBV7-2 and TRBJ2-4, with D perhaps TRBD2 (5 bases). This CDR3 is 16 amino acids long. Trimming stripped 0 bases from V and 3 bases from J, with 12 bases between. Germline CDR1 and CDR2: SGHTA and FQGNSA. The CDR3 DNA reads TGTGCCAGCAGCTTAGCCGAGACTACCCTCAAAAACATTCAGTACTTC. Translation: CASSLAETTLKNIQYF.

This rearrangement joins TRBV27 to TRBJ1-6; 11 bases are a match to TRBD1. The V and J ends lost 3 bases and 7 bases, in that order; junction bases with no gene match: 2. From germline, CDR1 is MNHEY and CDR2 SMNVEV (reference sequence). The CDR3 is made up of 15 amino acids. The CDR3 sequence: CASSFGTGGNSPLHF. The CDR3 bases are TGTGCCAGCAGTTTCGGGACAGGGGGAAATTCACCCCTCCACTTT.